This TCR beta chain comes out of a study of blood T cell repertoires in COVID-19. Overall study context: COVID-19 samples, acute and convalescent, were from the United States, Italy and Spain. PBMCs, B-cell-depleted T cells, or T cells were the source of the cDNA or gDNA that made up the material.

Germline loops: CDR1 MDHEN, CDR2 SYDVKM. This CDR3 region has 12 residues. Trimming took off 2 bases at V and 8 bases at J, with 7 bases between the two ends. In the original analysis: For nucleated cells, counts were estimated from reference gene primer amplification. Generated by immunoSEQ multiplex PCR, the TCRdb table keeps only in-frame clones and is missing some. V and J calls and clone size are copied from that table; D and trimming were computed from the DNA. In the table there are roughly 76,000 clones, roughly nine tenths of which are singletons. The clonotype was recovered from a man aged 30 to 45 with acute or convalescent COVID-19. The genes are TRBV28 and TRBJ1-5; D ambiguous. Sequencing was performed on peripheral blood. The DNA for the CDR3 is TGTGCCAGCAGTTTACCTACTGAGCCCCAGCATTTT. As protein: CASSLPTEPQHF.